A selection of T cell receptor beta chains follows, all from one sample in a study of T cell repertoires in cytomegalovirus infection. Antigens for these TCRs are unknown. TCRdb reanalysed the reads using MiXCR and keeps one entry per CDR3 protein. The table has over 55,000 distinct CDR3 sequences, roughly a fifth seen once. This specimen was CD8+ T cells from cultured PBMCs, taken from culture after CMV antigen stimulation. These receptors all come from a human donor in good health (CMV status not recorded). Some clones in this sample may be carry-over from other donors' samples. The CDR3 runs from the conserved cysteine through the conserved F or W. D genes are given only for firm matches. The size of a clone is reported for some rows only, either as once, few or many, or as a class for expanded clones.

CDR3 DNA	CDR3 protein	V gene	clone size	J gene	D gene
TGCGCCAGCAGCCAAGAGAGGGGGTCGGGGGCCAACGTCCTGACTTTC	CASSQERGSGANVLTF	TRBV4-3	NA	TRBJ2-6	NA
TGCGCCAGCAGCTTGGAGGGACAGGGGTTCCTCAATGAAAAACTGTTTTTT	CASSLEGQGFLNEKLFF	TRBV5-1	NA	TRBJ1-4	TRBD1
TGCGCCAGCAGCCACCTCAGGGGAACCGGGGCCAACGTCCTGACTTTC	CASSHLRGTGANVLTF	TRBV4-3	few	TRBJ2-6	NA
TGTGCCAGCAGTTACTCGATCCCAGAACTTAGCTCCTACAATGAGCAGTTCTTC	CASSYSIPELSSYNEQFF	TRBV6-2/TRBV6-3	few	TRBJ2-1	NA
TGTGCCAGCAGCTTCGGGGACAGGGAAATAGATACGCAGTATTTT	CASSFGDREIDTQYF	TRBV11-2	few	TRBJ2-3	TRBD1
TGTGCCAGCAGGCGACAGGGGTGGACTGAAGCTTTCTTT	CASRRQGWTEAFF	TRBV6-8	few	TRBJ1-1	TRBD1
TGTGCCAGCTTCACCCACAGGGATACGCAGTATTTT	CASFTHRDTQYF	TRBV12-3/TRBV12-4	few	TRBJ2-3	NA
TGTGCCAGCAGTTTGGGACAGGGGCGTAACTATGGCTACACCTTC	CASSLGQGRNYGYTF	TRBV6-5	few	TRBJ1-2	TRBD1
TGTGCCAGCAGTTTTGGCCTGCAAGAGACCCAGTACTTC	CASSFGLQETQYF	TRBV12-3/TRBV12-4	NA	TRBJ2-5	NA
TGTGCCAGCAGCCCAACAGATACGCAGTATTTT	CASSPTDTQYF	TRBV6-1	few	TRBJ2-3	NA
TGCGCTAGCAGCCAGTCGTCCTCCTACGAGCAGTACTTC	CASSQSSSYEQYF	TRBV4-1	few	TRBJ2-7	NA
TGCGCCAGCAGCGCGGCTACGAAGGGACAGGCCCTGGCGTTGAACACTGAAGCTTTCTTT	CASSAATKGQALALNTEAFF	TRBV4-3	NA	TRBJ1-1	TRBD1
TGCGCCAGCAGCCAGAGGGGATCGATCGGTGTGCAGTACTTC	CASSQRGSIGVQYF	TRBV4-1	NA	TRBJ2-7	NA
TGCGCCAGCAGCCAAGTGGGGCGGAACACTGAAGCTTTCTTT	CASSQVGRNTEAFF	TRBV4-1	medium-sized	TRBJ1-1	NA
TGTGCCAGCAGCCCCGGGACCTATTCACCCCTCCACTTT	CASSPGTYSPLHF	TRBV5-6	few	TRBJ1-6	NA
TGTGCCAGCAGCCGCAAGTGGGCCACCTACAATGAGCAGTTCTTC	CASSRKWATYNEQFF	TRBV7-9	few	TRBJ2-1	NA
TGTGCCAGCAGCGCCCGCCTAGCGGGAAGCTCCTACGAGCAGTACTTC	CASSARLAGSSYEQYF	TRBV7-2	NA	TRBJ2-7	TRBD2
TGTGCCAGCAGCTTATCGGGTAACTCCTACGAGCAGTACTTC	CASSLSGNSYEQYF	TRBV7-6	many	TRBJ2-7	NA
TGTGCCAGCGCGTTTAGGGCAACTAATGAAAAACTGTTTTTT	CASAFRATNEKLFF	TRBV7-8	NA	TRBJ1-4	NA
TGCGCCAGCAGCCCCCGGGCCGGGAACGAGCAGTACTTC	CASSPRAGNEQYF	TRBV4-1	NA	TRBJ2-7	NA
TGTGCCAGTAGTACGTCCGACCCTTGGGGCAGCACAGATACGCAGTATTTT	CASSTSDPWGSTDTQYF	TRBV19	NA	TRBJ2-3	NA
TGTGCCAGCAGCTTAATTGGAGGAACTGAAGCTTTCTTT	CASSLIGGTEAFF	TRBV7-2	NA	TRBJ1-1	NA
TGTGCCAGCAGCTCCCCAGGGTCCGGCACAGATACGCAGTATTTT	CASSSPGSGTDTQYF	TRBV7-9	few	TRBJ2-3	NA
TGTGCCAGTAGTACCCCCGTTCGGACGGACTATGGCTACACCTTC	CASSTPVRTDYGYTF	TRBV19	few	TRBJ1-2	NA
TGTGCCAGCAGCCTCGGGACAAAAGTCTACGAGCAGTACTTC	CASSLGTKVYEQYF	TRBV7-8	NA	TRBJ2-7	NA
TGTGCCAGCAGAGCCATGATGGGTAGCTATGGCTACACCTTC	CASRAMMGSYGYTF	TRBV28	many	TRBJ1-2	NA
TGTGCCAGCAGTATTTTTCCCGGGACAGGGTTGTCCTACGAGCAGTACTTC	CASSIFPGTGLSYEQYF	TRBV28	few	TRBJ2-7	TRBD1
TGTGCCAGCAGCTTAGGGAGACATCGTCTATCCTACGAGCAGTACTTC	CASSLGRHRLSYEQYF	TRBV7-2	NA	TRBJ2-7	NA
TGTGCCAGCAGCCAAGAAGGGAGGGCCGTCGACGAGCAGTTCTTC	CASSQEGRAVDEQFF	TRBV4-2	NA	TRBJ2-1	TRBD2
TGTGCCAGCAGCTTAGAGGTGTCGCCCGTGGACACTGAAGCTTTCTTT	CASSLEVSPVDTEAFF	TRBV7-2	NA	TRBJ1-1	NA
TGTGCCAGCAGCCCTCCCCCAGGGGGCGATGGCTACACCTTC	CASSPPPGGDGYTF	TRBV7-2	NA	TRBJ1-2	TRBD1
TGTGCCAGCAGCTTTTCGCCAGGGAATTCAAATTCACCCCTCCACTTT	CASSFSPGNSNSPLHF	TRBV5-6	few	TRBJ1-6	NA
TGTGCCAGCAGCAGCGTTAGCGGGGGAGTGGGTGAGCAGTTCTTC	CASSSVSGGVGEQFF	TRBV7-2	many	TRBJ2-1	TRBD2
TGTGCCAGCAGTGAACTAATGAACACTGAAGCTTTCTTT	CASSELMNTEAFF	TRBV2	few	TRBJ1-1	NA
TGTGCCAGCAGCTTCGGCGTAGCGGGGGGCCCATCCTACGAGCAGTACTTC	CASSFGVAGGPSYEQYF	TRBV7-8	once	TRBJ2-7	TRBD2
TGTGCCAGCAGCTTCCTTATCCGAGAGTACAACTCCGATACTACAGATACGCAGTATTTT	CASSFLIREYNSDTTDTQYF	TRBV7-6	NA	TRBJ2-3	NA
TGTGCCAGCTTTTCCGGGGCGGCCTACAATCAGCCCCAGCATTTT	CASFSGAAYNQPQHF	TRBV6-6	few	TRBJ1-5	NA
TGTGCCAGCAGGAAGACAGGGGTGCGAATCAGCCGGGGGGCCTACGAGCAGTACTTC	CASRKTGVRISRGAYEQYF	TRBV28	once	TRBJ2-7	NA
TGTGCCAGTAGTAATGCGCGGGGGGGGCACAATGAGCAGTTCTTC	CASSNARGGHNEQFF	TRBV19	few	TRBJ2-1	TRBD2
TGTGCCTGGAGTCAGGCTCCTGAGCAGTTCTTC	CAWSQAPEQFF	TRBV30	few	TRBJ2-1	NA
TGCGCCAGCAGCCAAGATCGGGGTTCGGAGACCCAGTACTTC	CASSQDRGSETQYF	TRBV4-3	NA	TRBJ2-5	NA
TGCGCCAGCAGGGGGGGACGGATGAACACTGAAGCTTTCTTT	CASRGGRMNTEAFF	TRBV10-2	many	TRBJ1-1	NA
TGTGCCAGCAGCCCGCCGACAGGACCCAACACTGAAGCTTTCTTT	CASSPPTGPNTEAFF	TRBV7-6	NA	TRBJ1-1	NA
TGCAGTGCTAGAGATAGGTCAGGATATAGCAATCAGCCCCAGCATTTT	CSARDRSGYSNQPQHF	TRBV20-1	many	TRBJ1-5	NA
TGTGCCAGCAGCCCCCCGGACAGCCCTAATGAGCAGTTCTTC	CASSPPDSPNEQFF	TRBV7-6	NA	TRBJ2-1	NA
TGTGCCAGCAGTTACTCGACAGGGGGCACCGGGGAGCTGTTTTTT	CASSYSTGGTGELFF	TRBV6-2/TRBV6-3	NA	TRBJ2-2	TRBD1
TGTGCCAGCAGCTCGGATGCCCTCCTAGGACGGAGCACCGGGGAGCTGTTTTTT	CASSSDALLGRSTGELFF	TRBV7-2	NA	TRBJ2-2	NA
TGTGCCAGCAGCCAAGAGGGAGGGACTAGCGGGCGGGCCGAGGAGACCCAGTACTTC	CASSQEGGTSGRAEETQYF	TRBV4-2	NA	TRBJ2-5	TRBD2
TGTGCCACCCGAACCAACTCCTACAATGAGCAGTTCTTC	CATRTNSYNEQFF	TRBV5-6	few	TRBJ2-1	NA
TGTGCCAGTAGTTACCGAAGCAATCAGCCCCAGCATTTT	CASSYRSNQPQHF	TRBV19	NA	TRBJ1-5	NA
TGTGCCAGCAGTTCATCTCTGGGTCGCTCCTACGAGCAGTACTTC	CASSSSLGRSYEQYF	TRBV27	NA	TRBJ2-7	NA
TGTGCCAGCACGAGGGGACAGGGACATCTAAGCACAGATACGCAGTATTTT	CASTRGQGHLSTDTQYF	TRBV28	NA	TRBJ2-3	TRBD1
TGTGCCACCAGCAGAGTTGTAGGACCCACCGGGGAGCTGTTTTTT	CATSRVVGPTGELFF	TRBV15	few	TRBJ2-2	NA
TGTGCCAGCAGCTTAGCGGGACAGATGAACACTGAAGCTTTCTTT	CASSLAGQMNTEAFF	TRBV7-6	NA	TRBJ1-1	TRBD1
TGCGCCAGCAGGGGACTAGCGGGGGGCCAAGAGACCCAGTACTTC	CASRGLAGGQETQYF	TRBV4-1	NA	TRBJ2-5	TRBD2
TGTGCCAGCAGCTTAGGAGCCACTAGCGGGGTGTACCAAGAGACCCAGTACTTC	CASSLGATSGVYQETQYF	TRBV7-2	few	TRBJ2-5	TRBD2
TGTGCCAGCAGCGATCTCAGGGGGCATCACTATGGCTACACCTTC	CASSDLRGHHYGYTF	TRBV12-3/TRBV12-4	NA	TRBJ1-2	TRBD1
TGTGCCAGCAGTTTATCGCTTGGAGGGGAGGAGGGCTATGGCTACACCTTC	CASSLSLGGEEGYGYTF	TRBV28	few	TRBJ1-2	NA
TGTGCCAGCAGCTTAGAGCAGACTTACTACGAGCAGTACTTC	CASSLEQTYYEQYF	TRBV7-2	NA	TRBJ2-7	NA